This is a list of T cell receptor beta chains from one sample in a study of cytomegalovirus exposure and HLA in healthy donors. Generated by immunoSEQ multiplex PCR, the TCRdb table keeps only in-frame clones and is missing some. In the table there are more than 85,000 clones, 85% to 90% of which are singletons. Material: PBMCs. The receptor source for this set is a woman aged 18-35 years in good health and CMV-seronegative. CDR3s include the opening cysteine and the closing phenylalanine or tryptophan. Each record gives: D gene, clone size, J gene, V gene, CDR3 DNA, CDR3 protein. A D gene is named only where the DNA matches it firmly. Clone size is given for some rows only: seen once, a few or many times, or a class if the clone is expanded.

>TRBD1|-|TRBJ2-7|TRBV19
TGTGCCAGTAGTATAACATCAGGGGGCACCGAGCAGTACTTC
CASSITSGGTEQYF
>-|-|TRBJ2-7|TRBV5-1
TGCGCCAGCAGCTTGGGGACAGCCCCCTACGAGCAGTACTTC
CASSLGTAPYEQYF
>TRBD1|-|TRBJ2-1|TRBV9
TGTGCCAGCAGCATCCACGGGGGGACAGGGGACAATGAGCAGTTCTTC
CASSIHGGTGDNEQFF
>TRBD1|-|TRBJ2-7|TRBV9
TGTGCCAGCAGCGTTGGACAGGGGGGCCCCTACGAGCAGTACTTC
CASSVGQGGPYEQYF
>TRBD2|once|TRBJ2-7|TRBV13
TGTGCCAGCAGCTTACCCAGCGGGGGGCTCTACGAGCAGTACTTC
CASSLPSGGLYEQYF
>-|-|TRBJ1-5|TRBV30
TGTGCCTGGAGTGTACGGGATCAGCCCCAGCATTTT
CAWSVRDQPQHF
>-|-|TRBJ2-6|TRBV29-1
TGCAGCGTCCGAACAGGGCCTCGAGTTACCTCCTCTGGGGCCAACGTCCTGACTTTC
CSVRTGPRVTSSGANVLTF
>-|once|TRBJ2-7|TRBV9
TGTGCCAGCAGCGAGACAGGCTCCTACGAGCAGTACTTC
CASSETGSYEQYF
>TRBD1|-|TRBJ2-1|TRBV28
TGTGCCAGCAGTTTGCCAGGGGGAATTTACAATGAGCAGTTCTTC
CASSLPGGIYNEQFF
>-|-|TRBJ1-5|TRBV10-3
TGTGCCATCACCCGGGACATCAATCAGCCCCAGCATTTT
CAITRDINQPQHF
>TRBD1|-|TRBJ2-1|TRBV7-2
TGTGCCAGCAGCATTGACAGGGGTCACAATGAGCAGTTCTTC
CASSIDRGHNEQFF
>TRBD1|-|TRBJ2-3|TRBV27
TGTGCCAGCAGTTCACCGGGACAGTCAAACACAGATACGCAGTATTTT
CASSSPGQSNTDTQYF
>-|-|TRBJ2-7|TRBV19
TGTGCCAGCCAAAACAGGGCCCAGAGCTCCTACGAGCAGTACTTC
CASQNRAQSSYEQYF
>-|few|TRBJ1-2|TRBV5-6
TGTGCCAGCAGCTTGGGCCACTCCAATGGCTACACCTTC
CASSLGHSNGYTF
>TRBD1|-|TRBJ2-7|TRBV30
TGTGCCTGGAGTTGGTCGGGACAGTACGAGCAGTACTTC
CAWSWSGQYEQYF
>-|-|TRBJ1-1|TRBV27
TGTGCCAGCAGTTTAAGTCGGGGAACTGAAGCTTTCTTT
CASSLSRGTEAFF
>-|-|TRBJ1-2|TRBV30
TGTGCCTGGAGTAACTTCGGCTACACCTTC
CAWSNFGYTF
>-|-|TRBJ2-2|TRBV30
TGTGCCTGGACGGTAGGAGGGACCGGGGAGCTGTTTTTT
CAWTVGGTGELFF
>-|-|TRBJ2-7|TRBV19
TGTGCCAGTAGTATATTTCAAGGAACAGCCTACGAGCAGTACTTC
CASSIFQGTAYEQYF
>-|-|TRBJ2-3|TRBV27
TGTGCCAGCAGTGCCCCCACTGGCGGGAAGGATACGCAGTATTTT
CASSAPTGGKDTQYF
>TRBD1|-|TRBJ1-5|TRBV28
TGTGCCAGCAGCTCGGGACAGGCCATGCTTTGGAATCAGCCCCAGCATTTT
CASSSGQAMLWNQPQHF
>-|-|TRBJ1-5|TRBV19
TGTGCCAGTATGATTAGTGATAGCAATCAGCCCCAGCATTTT
CASMISDSNQPQHF
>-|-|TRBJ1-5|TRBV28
TGTGCCAGCGTGACGGGGGATTGGGTTCGGCCCCAGCATTTT
CASVTGDWVRPQHF